This T cell receptor beta chain was captured in a study of regulatory T cells in long-lasting Graves disease. Regarding the study as a whole: No thyroid tissue was studied; the work used peripheral blood only. Clonotypes that were public and shared totalled 2,500 to 3,500 in persistent patients versus roughly 1,000 in new patients. Persistent disease showed a preference for TRBV28, TRBJ1-2 and TRBJ2-5.

CDR3 regions were amplified by Arm-PCR using iRepertoire HTBI primers to build TCR beta libraries. TCRdb itself ran the multiplex PCR reads through MiXCR, one entry per CDR3 protein. The sample lists over 450,000 distinct CDR3 sequences; about 22% were seen once. This clonotype was seen only a few times. The antigen remains unidentified. CDR3 length: 14 amino acids. V dropped 2 bases and J dropped 6; count of bases not matched to a gene: 6. Germline V lookup: CDR1 MNHEY, CDR2 SVGAGI. Indicated time point: persistent/refractory GD, antithyroid drugs over 5 years with positive TRAb. From PBMCs, RNA was extracted and then used to make the TCR library. A blood draw put around 9 milliliters of peripheral blood into EDTA tubes.

The chain recombines TRBV6-5 with TRBJ2-7; 8 bases align to TRBD1. The sequencing here drew on peripheral blood mononuclear cells (PBMCs), taken when the disease was refractory, from a patient treated with antithyroid drugs. The sequence came from a female donor with Graves disease. For the CDR3, the DNA is TGTGCCAGCAGTTACGGGCAGGGGGCCAGCGAGCAGTACTTC. It encodes CASSYGQGASEQYF.